The 20 T cell receptor beta chains given below trace back to one sample, sequenced in a study of spatial heterogeneity in lung cancer. TCRdb used MiXCR to reprocess the 5' RACE reads, holding one entry per CDR3 protein. The sample records 50,000 to 55,000 distinct CDR3 sequences, roughly 7.5% being singletons. Time point specified: sample taken at primary tumor resection. Tumor, nontumor lung or frozen PBMC supplied whole RNA that was sequenced unsorted. The sample consisted of PBMCs, taken at surgery. The receptor set was obtained from a female donor with early-stage non-small cell lung cancer.

This clonotype was seen a few times. The chain couples TRBV7-3 to TRBJ2-2; D uncertain. Trimming shortened V by 5 bases and J by 3 bases, and 7 bases separated the two germline ends. In germline, CDR1 is SGHTA, CDR2 FQGTGA. The CDR3 is made up of 13 amino acids. The CDR3, as DNA: TGTGCCAGCAGCCAACTACACACCGGGGAGCTGTTTTTT. It is translated as CASSQLHTGELFF. Full variable domain (remainder filled in from reference TRBV7-3 and TRBJ2-2): GAGVSQTPSNKVTEKGKYVELRCDPISGHTALYWYRQSLGQGPEFLIYFQGTGAADDSGLPNDRFFAVRPEGSVSTLKIQRTERGDSAVYLCASSQLHTGELFFGEGSRLTVL.

The table lists this clonotype with many counts. The chain recombines TRBV11-3 with TRBJ2-5, with D perhaps TRBD1 (6 bases). This CDR3 contains 14 residues. V lost 2 bases and J 1 base, leaving 8 bases between the germline ends. The germline V gene has CDR1 SGHNT and CDR2 YENEEA. The CDR3 reads CASSLRQVQETQYF. The CDR3 bases are TGTGCCAGCAGCTTAAGACAGGTCCAAGAGACCCAGTACTTC.

This clonotype showed up many times. This chain uses TRBV2 with TRBJ2-4; 7 positions agree with TRBD2. CDR1 and CDR2 (germline): SNHLY, FYNNEI. J gave up 9 bases and V 6 bases, and 11 bases lay outside the gene matches. The CDR3 loop spans 14 amino acids. CDR3 protein: CASRGLAASGIQYF. As DNA, the CDR3 is TGTGCCAGCAGGGGTCTAGCGGCAAGCGGCATTCAGTACTTC. Based on the CDR3 plus reference TRBV2 and TRBJ2-4, the full variable domain is EPEVTQTPSHQVTQMGQEVILRCVPISNHLYFYWYRQILGQKVEFLVSFYNNEISEKSEIFDDQFSVERPDGSNFTLKIRSTKLEDSAMYFCASRGLAASGIQYFGAGTRLSVL.

This clonotype came up many times. Here the CDR3 DNA reads TGTGCCATCAGTGAACCCAATAACTACGAGCAGTACTTC. Amino acid sequence: CAISEPNNYEQYF. The V call is TRBV10-3, the J call TRBJ2-7; D call uncertain. This CDR3 comprises 13 residues. The ends were cut back, 3 bases at V and 3 bases at J, with 9 bases in the middle. Germline CDR1 and CDR2: ENHRY and SYGVKD.

This clonotype was seen many times. This chain connects TRBV20-1 to TRBJ1-5, with D perhaps matching TRBD1 (6 bases). V was clipped by 0 bases and J by 6 bases, with 15 bases between them. The CDR3 contains 15 residues. The germline V gene encodes CDR1 DFQATT and CDR2 SNEGSKA (reference sequence). Here the CDR3 reads CSARDGTGSFQPQHF. DNA of the CDR3: TGCAGTGCTAGAGACGGAACAGGGTCTTTTCAGCCCCAGCATTTT.

In its sample, this clonotype was seen many times. The V call is TRBV7-2, the J call TRBJ1-6; 7 bases fit TRBD1. V was clipped by 8 bases and J by 5 bases; unmatched bases: 15. Germline CDR1 is SGHTA and CDR2 is FQGNSA. The CDR3 has 17 residues. This chain's CDR3 is CASCPAPDRPNNSPLHF. Here the CDR3 DNA reads TGTGCCAGCTGCCCTGCTCCGGACAGGCCGAATAATTCACCCCTCCACTTT.

Only a few counts were recorded for this clonotype. This chain links TRBV18 with TRBJ2-7; maybe TRBD1 (6 bases). V gave up 7 bases and J gave up 2 bases, with 12 bases separating them. There are 13 residues in the CDR3. CDR1 is KGHSH, CDR2 LQKENI, per germline. The CDR3: CASFATGAYEQYF. The CDR3 coding sequence is TGTGCCAGCTTCGCGACAGGAGCCTACGAGCAGTACTTC. Complete variable domain (other parts from reference TRBV18 and TRBJ2-7): NAGVMQNPRHLVRRRGQEARLRCSPMKGHSHVYWYRQLPEEGLKFMVYLQKENIIDESGMPKERFSAEFPKEGPSILRIQQVVRGDSAAYFCASFATGAYEQYFGPGTRLTVT.

This clonotype was counted ten times or more. The J gene is TRBJ1-4, the V gene TRBV28; no definite D call. Germline CDR1 reads MDHEN; CDR2 reads SYDVKM. V lost 4 bases, J lost 0 bases, and 6 bases lay in between. There are 14 residues in the CDR3. The chain's CDR3 is CASSYTATNEKLFF. The DNA of the CDR3 is TGTGCCAGCAGTTATACAGCAACTAATGAAAAACTGTTTTTT. Using reference TRBV28 and TRBJ1-4 for the parts outside the CDR3, the full variable domain is DVKVTQSSRYLVKRTGEKVFLECVQDMDHENMFWYRQDPGLGLRLIYFSYDVKMKEKGDIPEGYSVSREKKERFSLILESASTNQTSMYLCASSYTATNEKLFFGSGTQLSVL.

This clonotype has ten or more counts. The chain links TRBV4-3 to TRBJ2-3; 12 positions match TRBD2. In germline, CDR1 is LGHNA, CDR2 YSLEER. With 4 bases clipped from V and 11 bases from J, the junction kept 4 bases outside the gene matches. There are 13 residues in the CDR3. The CDR3 is CASSPELAGGQYF. CDR3 DNA: TGCGCCAGCAGCCCGGAACTAGCGGGGGGGCAGTATTTT.

This clonotype was picked up many times. The chain uses TRBV5-1 and TRBJ2-4; 10 bases agree with TRBD1. The CDR3 is 17 amino acids. J was trimmed by 5 bases and V by 3 bases; bases with no gene match: 11. Germline V gene lookup returns CDR1 SGHRS and CDR2 YFSETQ. The CDR3 loop reads CASSWTGGLTHQNIQYF. CDR3 sequence (DNA): TGCGCCAGCAGCTGGACAGGGGGACTCACCCACCAAAACATTCAGTACTTC.

This clonotype was recorded many times. The chain links TRBV12-3 or TRBV12-4 to TRBJ2-2, with D perhaps TRBD1 (6 bases). V was cut by 3 bases and J by 2 bases, with 10 bases left in between. The CDR3 has 15 residues. The DNA for the CDR3 is TGTGCCAGCAGTTTTCGACAGGTCAACACCGGGGAGCTGTTTTTT. It translates to CASSFRQVNTGELFF.

The chain combines TRBV4-3 with TRBJ2-1; 9 positions agree with TRBD2. The CDR3 extends over 18 amino acids. Germline values: CDR1 LGHNA, CDR2 YSLEER. Trimming removed 0 bases from V and 6 bases from J; junction bases left unmatched: 12. The CDR3 here is CASSQDPGAAGGSNEQFF. DNA for the CDR3: TGCGCCAGCAGCCAAGATCCGGGGGCAGCGGGGGGTAGCAATGAGCAGTTCTTC.

V gene TRBV20-1 combines with J gene TRBJ1-1; perhaps TRBD1 as D (5 bases). The CDR3 extends over 16 amino acids. CDR1 and CDR2 (germline): DFQATT, SNEGSKA (reference sequence). V was trimmed by 4 bases and J by 3 bases, leaving 21 bases between them. CDR3 sequence reads: CSATSGLGGIDTEAFF. The CDR3 DNA reads as TGCAGTGCTACGTCGGGACTGGGGGGGATAGACACTGAAGCTTTCTTT.

The chain has TRBV5-6 and TRBJ2-3; 11 bases map to TRBD1. After removal of 1 base from V and 8 bases from J, the junction contained 9 bases not matched to a gene. The germline CDR1 and CDR2 sequences are SGHDT and YYEEEE. The CDR3 has 16 residues. CDR3 residues: CASSLFPGQGVSTQYF. DNA for the CDR3: TGTGCCAGCAGCTTGTTTCCGGGACAGGGGGTCTCTACGCAGTATTTT.

This clonotype was seen repeatedly, ten times or more. The chain joins TRBV27 to TRBJ1-5, with D possibly TRBD1 on 5 matching bases. Germline values: CDR1 MNHEY, CDR2 SMNVEV (reference sequence). Trimming pared 6 bases from V and 7 bases from J, leaving 10 bases between. The CDR3 length is 12 residues. The CDR3 loop is CASRREGQPQHF. DNA for the CDR3: TGTGCCAGCAGGAGAGAGGGGCAGCCCCAGCATTTT.

A few counts support this clonotype. The chain recombines TRBV28 with TRBJ2-1; D not certain. V was pared by 8 bases and J by 9 bases, with 20 bases between. The CDR3 sequence is 14 residues long. Looked up from germline, CDR1 is MDHEN and CDR2 is SYDVKM. In DNA, the CDR3 is TGTGCCAGCGCTCTATCCATATCCGGTCGTGAGCAGTTCTTC. Residues: CASALSISGREQFF. The whole variable domain, remainder taken from reference TRBV28 and TRBJ2-1, is DVKVTQSSRYLVKRTGEKVFLECVQDMDHENMFWYRQDPGLGLRLIYFSYDVKMKEKGDIPEGYSVSREKKERFSLILESASTNQTSMYLCASALSISGREQFFGPGTRLTVL.

This clonotype was observed many times. This rearrangement joins TRBV7-9 to TRBJ2-5; the D gene is possibly TRBD2 (6 bases). The germline V and J ends were trimmed by 4 bases and 1 base, with 7 bases remaining between them. Germline V CDR1 and CDR2: SEHNR, FQNEAQ (reference sequence). This CDR3 has 13 amino acids. The CDR3 DNA reads as TGTGCCAGCAGCTCGGGACTCCAAGAGACCCAGTACTTC. It specifies CASSSGLQETQYF. Filled out from reference TRBV7-9 and TRBJ2-5, the complete variable domain reads DTGVSQNPRHKITKRGQNVTFRCDPISEHNRLYWYRQTLGQGPEFLTYFQNEAQLEKSRLLSDRFSAERPKGSFSTLEIQRTEQGDSAMYLCASSSGLQETQYFGPGTRLLVL.

J is TRBJ1-1 and V is TRBV7-9, with D possibly being TRBD1 (5 bases). CDR3 size: 16 residues. The V end lost 8 bases, the J end lost 1 base, and 20 bases lay between the germline ends. Germline-derived CDR1 and CDR2 are SEHNR and FQNEAQ (reference sequence). In DNA form, the CDR3 reads TGTGCCAGCCGACCCAGGGAGCGGAATAAGAACACTGAAGCTTTCTTT. Its protein product is CASRPRERNKNTEAFF.

The chain joins TRBV2 to TRBJ1-2; D is perhaps TRBD1 (5 bases). The CDR3 sequence is 13 residues long. Germline V CDR1 and CDR2: SNHLY, FYNNEI. The V end lost 6 bases, the J end lost 8 bases, and 16 bases lay between the germline ends. The CDR3 DNA follows: TGTGCCAGCAGCCAGAGGGACCGAAGGGGCTACACCTTC. Translated: CASSQRDRRGYTF. Looking up the rest from reference TRBV2 and TRBJ1-2 gives the full variable domain: EPEVTQTPSHQVTQMGQEVILRCVPISNHLYFYWYRQILGQKVEFLVSFYNNEISEKSEIFDDQFSVERPDGSNFTLKIRSTKLEDSAMYFCASSQRDRRGYTFGSGTRLTVV.

This rearrangement joins TRBV12-3 or TRBV12-4 to TRBJ2-1; D may be TRBD1 or TRBD2 (6 bases each). Trimming took 2 bases from V and 7 from J, leaving 12 bases between them. The CDR3 has 14 amino acids. The CDR3 loop reads CASSLLRGQNEQFF. CDR3 nucleotides: TGTGCCAGCAGTTTACTCCGGGGGCAAAATGAGCAGTTCTTC.